This TCR beta chain is from a study of shared clonotypes between healthy human individuals. The V and J ends lost 0 bases and 7 bases respectively, with 13 bases between them. Germline CDR1 reads MGHRA; CDR2 reads YSYEKL. The length of the CDR3 is 15 residues. The repertoire was sequenced with immunoSEQ multiplex PCR; TCRdb's copy has only in-frame clones and lacks some. The sample yields 2 million to 2.5 million clones, approximately 94% seen once. This clone appeared once. The TCR originated in a young man in good health. Sequenced sample: naive CD4+ T cells sorted from blood. Subset described: CD45RA+ positively selected. This chain links TRBV4-1 with TRBJ1-5; weak D call: TRBD1 (5 bases). CDR3 DNA: TGCGCCAGCAGCCAAGATTCGAAGGGGAGACAGCCCCAGCATTTT. Amino acids: CASSQDSKGRQPQHF.